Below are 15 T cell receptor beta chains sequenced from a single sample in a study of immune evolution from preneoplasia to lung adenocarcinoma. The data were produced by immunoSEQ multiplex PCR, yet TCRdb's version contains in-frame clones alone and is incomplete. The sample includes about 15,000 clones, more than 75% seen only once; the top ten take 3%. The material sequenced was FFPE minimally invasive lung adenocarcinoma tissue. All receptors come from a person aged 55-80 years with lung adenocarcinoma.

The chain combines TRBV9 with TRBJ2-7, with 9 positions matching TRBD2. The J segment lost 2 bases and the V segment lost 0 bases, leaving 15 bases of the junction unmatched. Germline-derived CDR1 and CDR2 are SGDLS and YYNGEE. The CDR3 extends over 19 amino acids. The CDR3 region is CASSVVAPPLIAGAYEQYF. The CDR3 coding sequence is TGTGCCAGCAGCGTAGTAGCCCCCCCTTTGATAGCGGGGGCCTACGAGCAGTACTTC.

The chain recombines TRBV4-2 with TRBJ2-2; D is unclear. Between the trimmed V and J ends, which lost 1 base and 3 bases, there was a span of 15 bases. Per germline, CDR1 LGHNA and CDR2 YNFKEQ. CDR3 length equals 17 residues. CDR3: CASSQVENEPHTGELFF. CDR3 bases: TGTGCCAGCAGCCAAGTTGAAAACGAACCACACACCGGGGAGCTGTTTTTT.

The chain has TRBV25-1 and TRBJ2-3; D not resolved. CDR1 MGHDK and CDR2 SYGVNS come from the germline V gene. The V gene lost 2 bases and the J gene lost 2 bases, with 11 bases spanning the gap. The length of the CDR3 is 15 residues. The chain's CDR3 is CASSEGVGPTDTQYF. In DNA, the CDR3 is TGTGCCAGCAGTGAAGGCGTAGGGCCCACAGATACGCAGTATTTT.

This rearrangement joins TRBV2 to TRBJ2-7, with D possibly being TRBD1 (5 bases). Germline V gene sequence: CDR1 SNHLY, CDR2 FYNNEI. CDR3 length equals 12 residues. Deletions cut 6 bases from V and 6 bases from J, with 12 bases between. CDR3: CASSLDSPEQYF. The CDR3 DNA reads TGTGCCAGCAGCCTCGACAGTCCCGAGCAGTACTTC. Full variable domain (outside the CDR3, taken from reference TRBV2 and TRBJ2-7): EPEVTQTPSHQVTQMGQEVILRCVPISNHLYFYWYRQILGQKVEFLVSFYNNEISEKSEIFDDQFSVERPDGSNFTLKIRSTKLEDSAMYFCASSLDSPEQYFGPGTRLTVT.

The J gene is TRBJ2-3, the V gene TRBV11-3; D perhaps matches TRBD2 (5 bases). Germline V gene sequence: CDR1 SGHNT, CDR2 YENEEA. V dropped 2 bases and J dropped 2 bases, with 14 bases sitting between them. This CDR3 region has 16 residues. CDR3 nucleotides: TGTGCCAGCAGCTTAAGACTCAGCGGTTCCACAGATACGCAGTATTTT. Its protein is CASSLRLSGSTDTQYF.

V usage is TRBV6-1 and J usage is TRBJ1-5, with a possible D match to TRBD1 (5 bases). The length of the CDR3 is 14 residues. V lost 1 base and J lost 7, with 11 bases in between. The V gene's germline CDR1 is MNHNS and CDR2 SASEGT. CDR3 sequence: CASSEGGNDQPQHF. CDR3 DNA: TGTGCCAGCAGTGAAGGGGGGAATGACCAGCCCCAGCATTTT.

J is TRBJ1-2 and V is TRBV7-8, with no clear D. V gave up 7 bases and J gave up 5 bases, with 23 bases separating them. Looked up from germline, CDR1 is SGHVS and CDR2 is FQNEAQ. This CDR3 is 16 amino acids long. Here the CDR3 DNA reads TGTGCCAGCACCCTGGGAGGCGCCACCTTATCATATGGCTACACCTTC. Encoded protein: CASTLGGATLSYGYTF. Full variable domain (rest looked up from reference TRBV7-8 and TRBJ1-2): GAGVSQSPRYKVAKRGQDVALRCDPISGHVSLFWYQQALGQGPEFLTYFQNEAQLDKSGLPSDRFFAERPEGSVSTLKIQRTQQEDSAVYLCASTLGGATLSYGYTFGSGTRLTVV.

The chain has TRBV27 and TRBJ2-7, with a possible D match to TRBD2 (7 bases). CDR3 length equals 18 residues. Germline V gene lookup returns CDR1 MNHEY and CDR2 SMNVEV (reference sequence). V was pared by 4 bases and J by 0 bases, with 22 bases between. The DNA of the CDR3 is TGTGCCAGCAGTTATGTGGGGGGGTACAGGGTCAGCTCCTACGAGCAGTACTTC. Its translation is CASSYVGGYRVSSYEQYF.

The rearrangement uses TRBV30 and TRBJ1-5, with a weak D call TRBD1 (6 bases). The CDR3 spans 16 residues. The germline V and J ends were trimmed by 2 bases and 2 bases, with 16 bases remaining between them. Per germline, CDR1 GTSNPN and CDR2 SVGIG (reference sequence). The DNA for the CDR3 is TGTGCCTGGAGTCTTGGGGGGCAGGTCGGCAATCAGCCCCAGCATTTT. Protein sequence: CAWSLGGQVGNQPQHF.

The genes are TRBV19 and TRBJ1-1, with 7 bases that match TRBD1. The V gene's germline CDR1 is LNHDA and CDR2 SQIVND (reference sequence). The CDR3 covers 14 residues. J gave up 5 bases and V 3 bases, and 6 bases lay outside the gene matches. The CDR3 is CASSINTGETEAFF. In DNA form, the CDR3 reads TGTGCCAGTAGTATTAACACAGGGGAGACTGAAGCTTTCTTT.

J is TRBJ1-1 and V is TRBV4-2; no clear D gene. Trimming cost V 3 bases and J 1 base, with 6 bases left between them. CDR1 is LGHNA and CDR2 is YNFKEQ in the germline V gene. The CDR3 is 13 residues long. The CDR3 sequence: CASSQSPNTEAFF. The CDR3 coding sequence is TGTGCCAGCAGCCAGAGCCCGAACACTGAAGCTTTCTTT.

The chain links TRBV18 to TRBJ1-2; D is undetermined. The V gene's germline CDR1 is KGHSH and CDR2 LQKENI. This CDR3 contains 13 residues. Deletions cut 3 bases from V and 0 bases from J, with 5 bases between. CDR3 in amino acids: CASSPSSNYGYTF. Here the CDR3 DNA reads TGTGCCAGCTCACCCTCCTCTAACTATGGCTACACCTTC.

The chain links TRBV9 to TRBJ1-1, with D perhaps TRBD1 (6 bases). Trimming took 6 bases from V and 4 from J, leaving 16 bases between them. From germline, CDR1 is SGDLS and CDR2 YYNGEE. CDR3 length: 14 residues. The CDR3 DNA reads TGTGCCAGCACCCCAGGGGCCAGCATCACTGAAGCTTTCTTT. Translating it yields CASTPGASITEAFF.

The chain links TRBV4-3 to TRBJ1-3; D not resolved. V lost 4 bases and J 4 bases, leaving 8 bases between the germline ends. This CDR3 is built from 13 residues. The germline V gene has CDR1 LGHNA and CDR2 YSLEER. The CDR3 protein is CASSLNTGNTIYF. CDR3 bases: TGCGCCAGCAGCCTAAATACCGGAAACACCATATATTTT.

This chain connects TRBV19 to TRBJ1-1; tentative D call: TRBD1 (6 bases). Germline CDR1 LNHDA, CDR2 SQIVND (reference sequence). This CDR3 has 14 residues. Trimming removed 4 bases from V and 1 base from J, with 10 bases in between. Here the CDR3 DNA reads TGTGCCAGTAGTAAGACAGGAGGGAACACTGAAGCTTTCTTT. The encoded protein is CASSKTGGNTEAFF.